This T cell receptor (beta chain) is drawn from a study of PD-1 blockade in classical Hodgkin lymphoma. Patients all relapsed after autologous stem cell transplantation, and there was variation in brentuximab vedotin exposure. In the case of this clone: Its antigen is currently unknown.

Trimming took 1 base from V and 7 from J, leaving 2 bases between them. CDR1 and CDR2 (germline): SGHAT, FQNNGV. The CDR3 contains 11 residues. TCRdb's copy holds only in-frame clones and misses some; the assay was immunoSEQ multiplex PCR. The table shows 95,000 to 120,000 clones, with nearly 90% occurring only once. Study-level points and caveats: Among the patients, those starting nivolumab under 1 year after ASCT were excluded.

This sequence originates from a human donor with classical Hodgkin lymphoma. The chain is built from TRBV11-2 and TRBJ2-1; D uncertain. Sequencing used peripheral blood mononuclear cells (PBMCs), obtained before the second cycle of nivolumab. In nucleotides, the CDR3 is TGTGCCAGCAGCTTAGTAAATGAGCAGTTCTTC. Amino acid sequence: CASSLVNEQFF.